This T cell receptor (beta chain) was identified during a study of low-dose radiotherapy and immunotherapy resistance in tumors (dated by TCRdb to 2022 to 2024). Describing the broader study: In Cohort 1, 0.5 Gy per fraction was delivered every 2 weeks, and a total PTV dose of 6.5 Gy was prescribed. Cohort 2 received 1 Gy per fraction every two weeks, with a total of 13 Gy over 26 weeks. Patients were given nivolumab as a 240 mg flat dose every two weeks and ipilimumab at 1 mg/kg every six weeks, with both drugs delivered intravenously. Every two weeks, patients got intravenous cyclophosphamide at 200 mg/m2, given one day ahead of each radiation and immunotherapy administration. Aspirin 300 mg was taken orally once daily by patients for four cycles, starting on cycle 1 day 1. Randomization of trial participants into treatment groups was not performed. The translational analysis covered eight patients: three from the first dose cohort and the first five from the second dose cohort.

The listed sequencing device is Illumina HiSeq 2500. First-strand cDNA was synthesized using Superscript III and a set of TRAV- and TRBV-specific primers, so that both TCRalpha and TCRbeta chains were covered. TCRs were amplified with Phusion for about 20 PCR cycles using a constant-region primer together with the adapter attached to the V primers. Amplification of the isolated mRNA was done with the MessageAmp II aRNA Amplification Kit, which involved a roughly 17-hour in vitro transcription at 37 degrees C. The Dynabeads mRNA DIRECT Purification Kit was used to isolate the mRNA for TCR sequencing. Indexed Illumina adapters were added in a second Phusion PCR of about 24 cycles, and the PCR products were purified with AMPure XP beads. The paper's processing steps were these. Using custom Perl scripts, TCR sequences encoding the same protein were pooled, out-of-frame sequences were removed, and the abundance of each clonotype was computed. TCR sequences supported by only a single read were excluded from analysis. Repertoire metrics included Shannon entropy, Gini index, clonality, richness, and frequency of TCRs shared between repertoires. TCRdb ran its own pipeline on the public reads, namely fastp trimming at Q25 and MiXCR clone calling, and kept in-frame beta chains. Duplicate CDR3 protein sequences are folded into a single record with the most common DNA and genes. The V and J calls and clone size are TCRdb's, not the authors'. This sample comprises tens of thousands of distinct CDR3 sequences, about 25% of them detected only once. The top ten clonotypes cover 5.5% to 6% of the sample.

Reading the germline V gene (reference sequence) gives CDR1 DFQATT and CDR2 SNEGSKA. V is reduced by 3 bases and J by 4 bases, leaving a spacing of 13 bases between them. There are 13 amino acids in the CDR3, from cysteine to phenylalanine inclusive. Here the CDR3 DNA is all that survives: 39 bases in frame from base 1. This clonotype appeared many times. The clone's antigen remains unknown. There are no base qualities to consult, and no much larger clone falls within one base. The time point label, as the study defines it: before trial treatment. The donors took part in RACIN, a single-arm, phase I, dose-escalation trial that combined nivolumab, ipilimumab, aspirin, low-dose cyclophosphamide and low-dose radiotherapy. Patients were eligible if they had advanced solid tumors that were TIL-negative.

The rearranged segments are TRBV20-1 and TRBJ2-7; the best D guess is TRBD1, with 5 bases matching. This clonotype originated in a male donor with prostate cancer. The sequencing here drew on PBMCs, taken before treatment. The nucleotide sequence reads TGCAGTGCTAGGGACACAGCTCGGTACGAGCAGTACTTC. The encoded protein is CSARDTARYEQYF.